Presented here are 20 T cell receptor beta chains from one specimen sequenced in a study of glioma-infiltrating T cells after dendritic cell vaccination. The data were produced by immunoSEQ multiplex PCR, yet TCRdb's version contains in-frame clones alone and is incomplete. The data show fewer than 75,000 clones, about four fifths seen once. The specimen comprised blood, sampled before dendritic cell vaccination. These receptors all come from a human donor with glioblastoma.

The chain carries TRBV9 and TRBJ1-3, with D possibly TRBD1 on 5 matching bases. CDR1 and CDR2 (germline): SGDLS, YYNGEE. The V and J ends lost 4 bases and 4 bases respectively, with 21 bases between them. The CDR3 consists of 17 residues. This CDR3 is CASSPTLGGEWGNTIYF. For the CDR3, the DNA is TGTGCCAGCAGCCCGACCCTGGGGGGGGAGTGGGGAAACACCATATATTTT.

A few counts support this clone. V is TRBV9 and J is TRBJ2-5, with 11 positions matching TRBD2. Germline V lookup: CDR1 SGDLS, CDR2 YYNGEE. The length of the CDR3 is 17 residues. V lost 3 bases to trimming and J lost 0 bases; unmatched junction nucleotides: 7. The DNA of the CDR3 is TGTGCCAGCAGCGCGGGACTAGCGGAACAGTACCAAGAGACCCAGTACTTC. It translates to CASSAGLAEQYQETQYF. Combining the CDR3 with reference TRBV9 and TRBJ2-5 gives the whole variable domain DSGVTQTPKHLITATGQRVTLRCSPRSGDLSVYWYQQSLDQGLQFLIQYYNGEERAKGNILERFSAQQFPDLHSELNLSSLELGDSALYFCASSAGLAEQYQETQYFGPGTRLLVL.

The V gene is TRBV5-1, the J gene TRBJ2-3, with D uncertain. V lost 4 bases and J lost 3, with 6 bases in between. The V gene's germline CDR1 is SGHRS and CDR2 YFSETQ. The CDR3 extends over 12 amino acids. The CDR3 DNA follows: TGCGCCAGCAGCATGACAACAGATACGCAGTATTTT. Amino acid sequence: CASSMTTDTQYF. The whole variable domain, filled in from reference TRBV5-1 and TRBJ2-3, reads KAGVTQTPRYLIKTRGQQVTLSCSPISGHRSVSWYQQTPGQGLQFLFEYFSETQRNKGNFPGRFSGRQFSNSRSEMNVSTLELGDSALYLCASSMTTDTQYFGPGTRLTVL.

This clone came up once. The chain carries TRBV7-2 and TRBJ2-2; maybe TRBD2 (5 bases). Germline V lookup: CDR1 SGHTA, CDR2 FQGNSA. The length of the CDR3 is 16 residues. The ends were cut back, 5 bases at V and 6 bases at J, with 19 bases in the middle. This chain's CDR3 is CASSPRRGLEAGELFF. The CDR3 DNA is TGTGCCAGCAGCCCCCGTCGCGGGCTGGAGGCCGGGGAGCTGTTTTTT.

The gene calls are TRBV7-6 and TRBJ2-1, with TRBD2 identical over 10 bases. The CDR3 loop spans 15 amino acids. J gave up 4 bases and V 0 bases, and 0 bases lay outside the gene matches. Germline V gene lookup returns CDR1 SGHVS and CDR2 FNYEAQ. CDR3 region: CASSLASGGYNEQFF. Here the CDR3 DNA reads TGTGCCAGCAGCTTAGCTAGCGGGGGGTACAATGAGCAGTTCTTC. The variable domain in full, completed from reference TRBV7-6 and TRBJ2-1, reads GAGVSQSPRYKVTKRGQDVALRCDPISGHVSLYWYRQALGQGPEFLTYFNYEAQQDKSGLPNDRFSAERPEGSISTLTIQRTEQRDSAMYRCASSLASGGYNEQFFGPGTRLTVL.

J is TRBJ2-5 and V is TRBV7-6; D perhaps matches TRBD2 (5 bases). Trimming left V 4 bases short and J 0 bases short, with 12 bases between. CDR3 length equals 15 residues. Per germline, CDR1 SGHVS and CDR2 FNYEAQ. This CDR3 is CASSSPRGDQETQYF. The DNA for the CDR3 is TGTGCCAGCAGCTCACCCCGGGGAGACCAAGAGACCCAGTACTTC.

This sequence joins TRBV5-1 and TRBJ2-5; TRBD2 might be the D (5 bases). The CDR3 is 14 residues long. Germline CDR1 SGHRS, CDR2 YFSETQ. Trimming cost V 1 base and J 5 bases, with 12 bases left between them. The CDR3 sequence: CASSLNPGMETQYF. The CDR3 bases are TGCGCCAGCAGCTTGAACCCGGGGATGGAGACCCAGTACTTC.

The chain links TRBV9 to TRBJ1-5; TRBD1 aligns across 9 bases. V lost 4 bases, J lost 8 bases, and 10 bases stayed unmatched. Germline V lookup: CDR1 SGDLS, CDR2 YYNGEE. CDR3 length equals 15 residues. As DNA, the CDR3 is TGTGCCAGCAGCCTCCTTGGGGACAGGGATGAGCCCCAGCATTTT. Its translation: CASSLLGDRDEPQHF.

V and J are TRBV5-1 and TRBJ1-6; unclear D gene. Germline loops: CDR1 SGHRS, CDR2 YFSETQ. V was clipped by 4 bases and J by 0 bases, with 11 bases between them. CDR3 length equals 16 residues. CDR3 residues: CASSPQASSYNSPLHF. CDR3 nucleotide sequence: TGCGCCAGCAGCCCCCAGGCGAGCTCCTATAATTCACCCCTCCACTTT.

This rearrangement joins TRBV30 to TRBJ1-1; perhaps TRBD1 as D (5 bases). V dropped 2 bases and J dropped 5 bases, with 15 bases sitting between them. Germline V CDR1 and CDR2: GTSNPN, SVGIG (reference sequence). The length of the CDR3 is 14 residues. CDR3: CAWSRRSGGTEAFF. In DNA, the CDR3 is TGTGCCTGGAGTCGTCGATCGGGGGGAACTGAAGCTTTCTTT.

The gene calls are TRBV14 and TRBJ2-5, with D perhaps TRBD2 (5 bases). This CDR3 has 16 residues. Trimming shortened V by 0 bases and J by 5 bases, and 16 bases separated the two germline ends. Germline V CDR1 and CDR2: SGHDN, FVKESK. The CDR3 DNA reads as TGTGCCAGCAGCCAAGACTTTGGAGAGGGTCTTGAGACCCAGTACTTC. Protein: CASSQDFGEGLETQYF.

CDR3 residues: CASSPKDSSGNTIYF. The CDR3 DNA sequence: TGTGCCAGCTCACCAAAGGACAGCTCTGGAAACACCATATATTTT. J is TRBJ1-3 and V is TRBV18; a possible D gene is TRBD1 (6 bases). The CDR3 loop spans 15 amino acids. Germline V gene data show CDR1 as KGHSH and CDR2 as LQKENI. Trimming took 2 bases from V and 0 from J, leaving 8 bases between them. Full variable domain (remainder filled in from reference TRBV18 and TRBJ1-3): NAGVMQNPRHLVRRRGQEARLRCSPMKGHSHVYWYRQLPEEGLKFMVYLQKENIIDESGMPKERFSAEFPKEGPSILRIQQVVRGDSAAYFCASSPKDSSGNTIYFGEGSWLTVV.

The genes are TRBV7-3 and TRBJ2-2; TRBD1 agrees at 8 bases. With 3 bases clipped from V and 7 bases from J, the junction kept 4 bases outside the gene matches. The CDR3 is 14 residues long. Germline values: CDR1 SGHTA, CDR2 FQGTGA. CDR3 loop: CASSFGQGLGELFF. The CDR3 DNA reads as TGTGCCAGCAGCTTCGGACAGGGTCTCGGGGAGCTGTTTTTT.

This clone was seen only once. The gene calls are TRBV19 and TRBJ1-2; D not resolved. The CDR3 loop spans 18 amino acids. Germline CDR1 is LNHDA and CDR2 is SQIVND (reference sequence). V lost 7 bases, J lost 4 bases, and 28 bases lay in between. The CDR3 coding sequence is TGTGCCAGTACCTCGTTCGTAGATACAGCTCTGACTACCTATGGCTACACCTTC. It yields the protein CASTSFVDTALTTYGYTF.

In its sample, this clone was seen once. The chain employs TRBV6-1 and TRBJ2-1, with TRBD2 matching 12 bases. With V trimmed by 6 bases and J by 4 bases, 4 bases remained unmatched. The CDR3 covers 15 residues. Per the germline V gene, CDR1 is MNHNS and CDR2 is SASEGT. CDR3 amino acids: CASSPLAGGYNEQFF. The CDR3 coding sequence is TGTGCCAGCAGCCCACTAGCGGGGGGTTACAATGAGCAGTTCTTC.

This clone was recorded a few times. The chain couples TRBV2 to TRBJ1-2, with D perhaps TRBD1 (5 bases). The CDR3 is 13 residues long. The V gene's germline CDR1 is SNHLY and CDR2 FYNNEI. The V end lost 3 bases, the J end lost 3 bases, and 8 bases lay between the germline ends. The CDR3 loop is CASSEGGDYGYTF. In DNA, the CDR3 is TGTGCCAGCAGTGAGGGAGGGGACTATGGCTACACCTTC.

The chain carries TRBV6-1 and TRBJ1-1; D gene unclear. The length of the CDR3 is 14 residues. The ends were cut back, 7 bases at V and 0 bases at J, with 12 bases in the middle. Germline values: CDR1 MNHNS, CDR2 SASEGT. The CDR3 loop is CASILALMNTEAFF. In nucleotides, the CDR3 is TGTGCCAGCATTTTAGCTCTCATGAACACTGAAGCTTTCTTT.

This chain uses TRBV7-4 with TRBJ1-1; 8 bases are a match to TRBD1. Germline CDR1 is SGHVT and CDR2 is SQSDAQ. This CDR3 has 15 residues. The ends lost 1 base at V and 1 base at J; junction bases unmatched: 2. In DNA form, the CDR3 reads TGTGCCAGCAGCTTAGACGGGACAGGGAACACTGAAGCTTTCTTT. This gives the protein CASSLDGTGNTEAFF.

DNA for the CDR3: TGTGCCAGCAGTGAATTACCAGGTGGCTACACCTTC. Protein product: CASSELPGGYTF. The chain employs TRBV25-1 and TRBJ1-2, with D uncertain. Trimming pared 1 base from V and 7 bases from J, leaving 7 bases between. The CDR3 loop spans 12 amino acids. In germline, CDR1 is MGHDK, CDR2 SYGVNS.

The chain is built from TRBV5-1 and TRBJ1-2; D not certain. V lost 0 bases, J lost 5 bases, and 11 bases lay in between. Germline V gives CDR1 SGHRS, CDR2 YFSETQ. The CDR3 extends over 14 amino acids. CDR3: CASSLESVRYGYTF. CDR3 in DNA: TGCGCCAGCAGCTTGGAGTCAGTTCGATATGGCTACACCTTC.